These 32 T cell receptor beta chains share one sample of origin, sequenced in a study of neurological immune-mediated disorders. TCRdb used MiXCR to reprocess the 5' RACE reads, holding one entry per CDR3 protein. The table has about 50,000 distinct CDR3 sequences, about a tenth seen once; the top ten hold over 20%. Input material: PBMCs. Source of these receptors: a woman aged 35 to 49 with HTLV-1-associated myelopathy (HAM/TSP).

In its sample, this clonotype was seen once. This CDR3 is missing its conserved last phenylalanine or tryptophan, likely due to a read error. The chain uses TRBV20-1 and TRBJ2-1; D possibly corresponds to TRBD2 (5 bases). Trimming left V 6 bases short and J 3 bases short, with 18 bases between. The CDR3 is made up of 15 amino acids. Germline assignment: CDR1 DFQATT and CDR2 SNEGSKA (reference sequence). The CDR3 nucleotides are TGCAGTGCAAACCATGGAGGTTACAACTACAATGAGCAGTTCCTC. It specifies CSANHGGYNYNEQFL.

This clonotype was seen ten or more times. The J gene is TRBJ2-7, the V gene TRBV7-2; no definite D call. Trimming left V 5 bases short and J 3 bases short, with 11 bases between. The CDR3 runs to 13 residues. Germline-derived CDR1 and CDR2 are SGHTA and FQGNSA. The CDR3 coding sequence is TGTGCCAGCAGCCAGGTCTCGGGCTACGAGCAGTACTTC. Its protein product is CASSQVSGYEQYF.

In this sample, this clonotype turned up many times. The chain joins TRBV10-3 to TRBJ1-1; 7 bases map to TRBD1. The CDR3 has 14 residues. V lost 10 bases, J lost 0 bases, and 8 bases stayed unmatched. Germline CDR1 is ENHRY and CDR2 is SYGVKD. The CDR3 spells CATTTGTMNTEAFF. CDR3 sequence (DNA): TGTGCCACGACGACAGGGACCATGAACACTGAAGCTTTCTTT.

This clonotype was found many times. The rearrangement links TRBV20-1 to TRBJ2-1; maybe TRBD1 (5 bases). Trimming took 7 bases from V and 5 from J, leaving 12 bases between them. CDR1 is DFQATT and CDR2 is SNEGSKA in the germline V gene (reference sequence). There are 12 residues in the CDR3. CDR3 loop: CSVTSRDNEQFF. CDR3 nucleotide sequence: TGCAGTGTCACCTCCAGGGACAATGAGCAGTTCTTC.

This clonotype appeared many times. The V and J genes are TRBV7-2 and TRBJ1-3; 7 nucleotides line up with TRBD1. From germline, CDR1 is SGHTA and CDR2 FQGNSA. The V and J ends lost 1 base and 4 bases, in that order; junction bases with no gene match: 4. The CDR3 spans 15 residues. The CDR3 nucleotides read TGTGCCAGCAGCTTAGAGGGGGCGCGGGGAAACACCATATATTTT. Its protein is CASSLEGARGNTIYF.

In this sample, this clonotype turned up many times. The chain carries TRBV27 and TRBJ1-5, with 7 bases identical to TRBD1. The CDR3 covers 15 residues. V lost 1 base and J lost 2; bases outside the gene matches: 2. Germline values: CDR1 MNHEY, CDR2 SMNVEV (reference sequence). The CDR3 loop is CASSLYTGGNQPQHF. CDR3 coding DNA: TGTGCCAGCAGTTTATATACAGGGGGCAATCAGCCCCAGCATTTT.

In this sample, this clonotype turned up many times. The gene calls are TRBV5-1 and TRBJ1-1; D ambiguous. Per germline, CDR1 SGHRS and CDR2 YFSETQ. This CDR3 is built from 16 residues. The germline V and J ends were trimmed by 0 bases and 6 bases, with 18 bases remaining between them. CDR3 DNA sequence: TGCGCCAGCAGCTTGGCCGTCTGGGAAGGGCCCGCTGAAGCTTTCTTT. Encoded protein: CASSLAVWEGPAEAFF.

This clonotype is medium-sized within its sample. The chain is built from TRBV5-1 and TRBJ2-7; the match to TRBD1 covers 7 bases. The CDR3 runs 14 residues. Germline CDR1 SGHRS, CDR2 YFSETQ. The J segment lost 3 bases and the V segment lost 0 bases, leaving 3 bases of the junction unmatched. Here the CDR3 reads CASSLVQGNYEQYF. CDR3 bases: TGCGCCAGCAGCTTGGTACAGGGGAACTACGAGCAGTACTTC.

This clonotype was picked up many times. V usage is TRBV5-1 and J usage is TRBJ2-1; 9 bases line up with TRBD1. CDR3 length equals 15 residues. After removal of 4 bases from V and 2 bases from J, the junction contained 4 bases not matched to a gene. Germline-derived CDR1 and CDR2 are SGHRS and YFSETQ. CDR3 protein: CASSQGQGTYNEQFF. The CDR3 DNA reads TGCGCCAGCAGCCAGGGACAGGGTACCTACAATGAGCAGTTCTTC.

This clonotype has ten or more counts. The chain recombines TRBV7-8 with TRBJ2-5, with 8 nucleotides matching TRBD2. The CDR3 covers 17 residues. Germline CDR1 SGHVS, CDR2 FQNEAQ. J lost 5 bases, V lost 5 bases, and 16 bases had no gene match. CDR3 sequence (DNA): TGTGCCAGCAGCCCTCCGCAGGAGCGGGGGATAGAGGAGACCCAGTACTTC. Translation: CASSPPQERGIEETQYF.

This clonotype showed up just a few times. V gene TRBV11-2 combines with J gene TRBJ1-6; D might be TRBD1 (5 bases). V was trimmed by 2 bases and J by 3 bases, leaving 5 bases between them. Looked up from germline, CDR1 is SGHAT and CDR2 is FQNNGV. CDR3 length equals 14 residues. The CDR3 reads CASSLQGYNSPLHF. The CDR3 DNA is TGTGCCAGCAGCTTACAGGGCTATAATTCACCCCTCCACTTT.

This clonotype has at least ten counts. The chain couples TRBV12-3 or TRBV12-4 to TRBJ1-1; D may be TRBD1 (5 bases). Trimming removed 5 bases from V and 1 base from J, with 14 bases in between. There are 15 residues in the CDR3. The DNA of the CDR3 is TGTGCCAGCAGTGCCGCGTGGGGGGGGAACACTGAAGCTTTCTTT. Translated: CASSAAWGGNTEAFF.

This clonotype was seen repeatedly, ten times or more. The rearrangement links TRBV6-5 to TRBJ1-1; 7 bases map to TRBD1. Germline loops: CDR1 MNHEY, CDR2 SVGAGI. This CDR3 is 19 amino acids long. V dropped 1 base and J dropped 1; count of bases not matched to a gene: 15. CDR3 in amino acids: CASSYLLPRQGRGNTEAFF. The DNA for the CDR3 is TGTGCCAGCAGTTACTTACTCCCACGACAGGGAAGAGGGAACACTGAAGCTTTCTTT.

This clonotype was seen ten or more times. This chain links TRBV18 with TRBJ2-6; no reliable D call. The V gene lost 3 bases and the J gene lost 2 bases, with 11 bases spanning the gap. This CDR3 has 16 amino acids. From germline, CDR1 is KGHSH and CDR2 LQKENI. CDR3 sequence (DNA): TGTGCCAGCTCACCGCAACCACGGCCTGGGGCCAACGTCCTGACTTTC. As protein: CASSPQPRPGANVLTF. Filled out from reference TRBV18 and TRBJ2-6, the complete variable domain reads NAGVMQNPRHLVRRRGQEARLRCSPMKGHSHVYWYRQLPEEGLKFMVYLQKENIIDESGMPKERFSAEFPKEGPSILRIQQVVRGDSAAYFCASSPQPRPGANVLTFGAGSRLTVL.

This clonotype has at least ten counts. The chain combines TRBV5-1 with TRBJ2-5, with a possible D match to TRBD1 (6 bases). This CDR3 contains 13 residues. The V gene's germline CDR1 is SGHRS and CDR2 YFSETQ. V lost 3 bases to trimming and J lost 5 bases, with 11 bases between them. The CDR3 loop is CASSSGHSETQYF. The CDR3 bases are TGCGCCAGCAGCTCGGGACATTCGGAGACCCAGTACTTC.

This clonotype was observed many times. The rearrangement joins TRBV4-1 to TRBJ1-1, with unresolved D. V was clipped by 0 bases and J by 2 bases, with 7 bases between them. This CDR3 region has 14 residues. The germline CDR1 and CDR2 sequences are MGHRA and YSYEKL. The CDR3 reads CASSQDEGNTEAFF. CDR3 nucleotide sequence: TGCGCCAGCAGCCAAGATGAGGGAAACACTGAAGCTTTCTTT.

This clonotype was recorded many times. The chain combines TRBV7-3 with TRBJ1-1; D gene ambiguous. Germline CDR1 SGHTA, CDR2 FQGTGA. The V gene lost 5 bases and the J gene lost 4 bases, with 11 bases spanning the gap. CDR3 length equals 13 residues. This chain's CDR3 is CASSSVIGTEAFF. In DNA form, the CDR3 reads TGTGCCAGCAGCAGCGTCATAGGCACTGAAGCTTTCTTT. Combining the CDR3 with reference TRBV7-3 and TRBJ1-1 gives the whole variable domain GAGVSQTPSNKVTEKGKYVELRCDPISGHTALYWYRQSLGQGPEFLIYFQGTGAADDSGLPNDRFFAVRPEGSVSTLKIQRTERGDSAVYLCASSSVIGTEAFFGQGTRLTVV.

This clonotype came up many times. The chain links TRBV29-1 to TRBJ2-1; possibly TRBD2 for D (5 bases). The germline gives CDR1 SQVTM, CDR2 ANQGSEA. The CDR3 runs 13 residues. The V end lost 7 bases, the J end lost 10 bases, and 20 bases lay between the germline ends. CDR3 DNA: TGCAGCGCCCCCCTAAAGAATCGGGAAGAGCAGTTCTTC. Protein: CSAPLKNREEQFF.

Note on this clonotype: A much larger clone differs from this one at a single base, so this may be a read error. J is TRBJ2-1 and V is TRBV20-1; D ambiguous. This CDR3 has 16 amino acids. V lost 0 bases, J lost 6 bases, and 18 bases lay in between. Germline V gene data show CDR1 as DFQATT and CDR2 as SNEGSKA (reference sequence). The DNA for the CDR3 is TGCAGTGCTAGAGATTTAAGCCTAGTGGACCGCAATGAGCAGTTCTTC. As protein: CSARDLSLVDRNEQFF.

The chain couples TRBV30 to TRBJ2-3; D gene unclear. Germline-derived CDR1 and CDR2 are GTSNPN and SVGIG (reference sequence). The CDR3 consists of 14 residues. Between the trimmed V and J ends, which lost 3 bases and 3 bases, there was a span of 13 bases. The CDR3 nucleotides are TGTGCCTGGAGCCTGGGTTCAAGAACAGATACGCAGTATTTT. Its translation: CAWSLGSRTDTQYF.

This clonotype was seen only a few times. This sequence joins TRBV4-3 and TRBJ1-5; D remains unclear. Germline V gene data show CDR1 as LGHNA and CDR2 as YSLEER. Trimming took 0 bases from V and 0 from J, leaving 27 bases between them. The CDR3 consists of 22 residues. The CDR3 sequence is CASSQDPLTTALLSYSNQPQHF. For the CDR3, the DNA is TGCGCCAGCAGCCAAGATCCGCTAACTACAGCTTTACTTTCCTATAGCAATCAGCCCCAGCATTTT.

The sample holds many counts of this clonotype. The chain carries TRBV20-1 and TRBJ1-2, with 8 bases aligning to TRBD1. The CDR3 has 15 residues. The junction had 8 bases not matched to a gene; V was cut back by 1 base and J by 4 bases. Germline CDR1 reads DFQATT; CDR2 reads SNEGSKA (reference sequence). This CDR3 is CSARVPWQGAYGYTF. The CDR3 bases are TGCAGTGCTAGAGTCCCCTGGCAGGGGGCCTATGGCTACACCTTC.

This clonotype showed up many times. This chain links TRBV30 with TRBJ1-2; D is unresolved. The CDR3 has 16 amino acids. Trimming stripped 5 bases from V and 4 bases from J, with 23 bases between. Germline V lookup: CDR1 GTSNPN, CDR2 SVGIG (reference sequence). The CDR3 DNA follows: TGTGCCTGGGGAGCGTGGGCGCGAGATCTTGGCTATGGCTACACCTTC. It is translated as CAWGAWARDLGYGYTF.

This clonotype was recorded a few times. V usage is TRBV7-6 and J usage is TRBJ2-7; a possible D gene is TRBD2 (6 bases). V lost 1 base to trimming and J lost 7 bases, with 11 bases between them. The CDR3 extends over 13 amino acids. The V gene's germline CDR1 is SGHVS and CDR2 FNYEAQ. CDR3 protein: CASSLGGGREQYF. As DNA, the CDR3 is TGTGCCAGCAGCTTAGGAGGAGGGCGGGAGCAGTACTTC.

This clonotype was recorded many times. This chain uses TRBV12-3 or TRBV12-4 with TRBJ1-5, with a weak D call TRBD1 (5 bases). Trimming removed 6 bases at V and 5 bases at J, with 11 bases between. CDR3 size: 13 residues. CDR3 nucleotides: TGTGCCAGCAGCGGGGGTGTGGATCAGCCCCAGCATTTT. This gives the protein CASSGGVDQPQHF.

This clonotype was observed many times. The genes are TRBV5-1 and TRBJ1-3, with TRBD1 matching over 9 bases. The CDR3 extends over 15 amino acids. Germline V gene data show CDR1 as SGHRS and CDR2 as YFSETQ. J was trimmed by 4 bases and V by 0 bases; bases with no gene match: 2. The CDR3 sequence is CASSLEQGAGNTIYF. The CDR3 nucleotides are TGCGCCAGCAGCTTGGAACAGGGGGCAGGAAACACCATATATTTT.

This chain uses TRBV7-3 with TRBJ2-1, with D hard to call. The germline CDR1 and CDR2 sequences are SGHTA and FQGTGA. There are 14 residues in the CDR3. Trimming took 5 bases from V and 8 from J, leaving 16 bases between them. The CDR3 spells CASSKPQLGDEQFF. For the CDR3, the DNA is TGTGCCAGCAGCAAACCCCAGTTAGGTGATGAGCAGTTCTTC. Full variable domain (remainder filled in from reference TRBV7-3 and TRBJ2-1): GAGVSQTPSNKVTEKGKYVELRCDPISGHTALYWYRQSLGQGPEFLIYFQGTGAADDSGLPNDRFFAVRPEGSVSTLKIQRTERGDSAVYLCASSKPQLGDEQFFGPGTRLTVL.

Comments on this clonotype: A much more abundant neighbour one base away suggests this may be a read error. DNA of the CDR3: TGTGACAGCAGTCCACGGACAGGGGGCCTTCAGCCCCAGCATTTT. It codes for CDSSPRTGGLQPQHF. The J gene is TRBJ1-5, the V gene TRBV27; TRBD1 matches 11 bases. This CDR3 is 15 amino acids long. Germline-derived CDR1 and CDR2 are MNHEY and SMNVEV (reference sequence).

This clonotype was seen ten or more times. The CDR3 nucleotides read TGTGCCAGCAAGGAAAGGGGCCTCTCCTACAATGAGCAGTTCTTC. Protein: CASKERGLSYNEQFF. The chain links TRBV6-6 to TRBJ2-1; TRBD1 might be the D (5 bases). Germline lookup yields CDR1 MNHNY and CDR2 SVGAGI (reference sequence). CDR3 length: 15 residues. Trimming took 7 bases from V and 0 from J, leaving 13 bases between them.

This clonotype was seen repeatedly, ten times or more. The chain is built from TRBV11-2 and TRBJ2-1, with D tentatively TRBD1 (7 bases). V gave up 0 bases and J gave up 6 bases, with 18 bases separating them. Per the germline V gene, CDR1 is SGHAT and CDR2 is FQNNGV. This CDR3 is built from 17 residues. The CDR3 loop is CASSLDYGGQGGNEQFF. The CDR3 coding sequence is TGTGCCAGCAGCTTAGATTACGGTGGGCAGGGGGGCAATGAGCAGTTCTTC.

This clonotype was seen repeatedly, ten times or more. The rearrangement links TRBV7-6 to TRBJ2-1; TRBD2 matches at 13 bases. There are 21 residues in the CDR3. In germline, CDR1 is SGHVS, CDR2 FNYEAQ. The ends lost 2 bases at V and 0 bases at J; junction bases unmatched: 13. For the CDR3, the DNA is TGTGCCAGCAGCTTAATCCCAAAGACTAGCGGGGGGCATATCTCCTACAATGAGCAGTTCTTC. This gives the protein CASSLIPKTSGGHISYNEQFF.

This clonotype appeared many times. This sequence joins TRBV20-1 and TRBJ1-2; D is uncertain. The CDR3 covers 14 residues. Trimming removed 3 bases from V and 5 bases from J, with 16 bases in between. The germline gives CDR1 DFQATT, CDR2 SNEGSKA (reference sequence). The CDR3 nucleotides are TGCAGTGCTAGTTCTCTAGGGCCCTTTTATGGCTACACCTTC. This sequence encodes CSASSLGPFYGYTF.